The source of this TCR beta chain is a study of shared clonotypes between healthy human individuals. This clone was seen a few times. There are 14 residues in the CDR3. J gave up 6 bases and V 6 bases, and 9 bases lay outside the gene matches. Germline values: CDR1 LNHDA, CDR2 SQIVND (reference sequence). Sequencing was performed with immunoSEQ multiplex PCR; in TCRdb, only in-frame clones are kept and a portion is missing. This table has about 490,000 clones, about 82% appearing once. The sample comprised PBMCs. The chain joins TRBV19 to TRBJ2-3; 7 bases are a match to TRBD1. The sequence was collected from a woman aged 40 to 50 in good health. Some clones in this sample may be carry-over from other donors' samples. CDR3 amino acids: CASSSTGFADTQYF. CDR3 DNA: TGTGCCAGTAGCTCGACAGGGTTCGCCGATACGCAGTATTTT.